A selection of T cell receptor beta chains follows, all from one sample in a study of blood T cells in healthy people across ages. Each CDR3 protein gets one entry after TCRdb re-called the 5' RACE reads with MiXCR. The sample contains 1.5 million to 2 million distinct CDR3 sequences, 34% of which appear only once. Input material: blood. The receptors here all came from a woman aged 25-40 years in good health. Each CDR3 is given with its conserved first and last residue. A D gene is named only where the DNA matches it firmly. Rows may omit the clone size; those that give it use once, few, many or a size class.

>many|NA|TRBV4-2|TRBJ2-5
CASSQDETAQETQYF
TGTGCCAGCAGCCAAGACGAGACGGCGCAAGAGACCCAGTACTTC
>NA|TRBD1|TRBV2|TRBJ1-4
CASSDRGQGAEKLFF
TGTGCCAGCAGTGACAGAGGACAGGGGGCTGAAAAACTGTTTTTT
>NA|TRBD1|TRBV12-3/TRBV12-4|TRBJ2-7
CASNSERDRKYSYEQYF
TGTGCCAGCAATAGCGAACGGGACAGGAAATACTCCTACGAGCAGTACTTC
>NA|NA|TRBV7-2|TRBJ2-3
CASSLWNRRTDTQYF
TGTGCCAGCAGCTTATGGAACAGGAGAACAGATACGCAGTATTTT
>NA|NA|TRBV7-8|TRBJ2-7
CASSLNTGTGYEQYF
TGTGCCAGCAGCTTAAACACAGGAACAGGCTACGAGCAGTACTTC
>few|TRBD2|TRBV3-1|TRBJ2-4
CASSQFWGTSTHRWAKNIQYF
TGTGCCAGCAGCCAATTTTGGGGGACTAGCACTCACCGGTGGGCCAAAAACATTCAGTACTTC
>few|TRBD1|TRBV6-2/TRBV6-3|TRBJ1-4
CASPKRGLGEKLFF
TGTGCCAGCCCTAAAAGGGGGCTAGGTGAAAAACTGTTTTTT
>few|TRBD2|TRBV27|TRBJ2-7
CASSPRWGGTYEQYF
TGTGCCAGCAGTCCCAGGTGGGGGGGAACCTACGAGCAGTACTTC
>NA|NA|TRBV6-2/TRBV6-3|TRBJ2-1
CASSLGGILPSTKFF
TGTGCCAGCAGTTTAGGGGGGATACTCCCTTCTACGAAGTTCTTC
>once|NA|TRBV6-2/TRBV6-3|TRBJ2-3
CASSYWGTLTYNEQYF
TGTGCCAGCAGTTACTGGGGGACTTTAACCTACAATGAGCAGTATTTT
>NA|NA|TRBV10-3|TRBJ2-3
CAISAEVATDTQYF
TGTGCCATCAGCGCGGAAGTAGCCACAGATACGCAGTATTTT
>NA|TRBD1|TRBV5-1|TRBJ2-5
CASSLEGARQETQYF
TGCGCCAGCAGCTTGGAGGGGGCACGTCAAGAGACCCAGTACTTC
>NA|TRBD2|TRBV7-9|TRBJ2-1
CASSRAGSRNEHFF
TGTGCCAGCAGCAGAGCGGGATCGCGCAATGAGCACTTCTTC
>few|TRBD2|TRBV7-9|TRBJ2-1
CASSLRWLAGNNEQFF
TGTGCCAGCAGCTTACGGTGGCTAGCGGGGAACAATGAGCAGTTCTTC
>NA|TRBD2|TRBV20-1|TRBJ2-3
CSARWTSGLTDTQYF
TGCAGTGCCCGCTGGACTAGCGGCCTCACAGATACGCAGTATTTT
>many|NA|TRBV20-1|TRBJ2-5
CSAAPRGTDQETQYF
TGCAGTGCGGCCCCCCGCGGGACGGACCAAGAGACCCAGTACTTC